The next 2 T cell receptor beta chains were all read from a single sample in a study of memory CD4+ T cells and cytomegalovirus serostatus. Single viable CD3+CD4+CD8-CD45RO+ cells were sorted as the memory CD4+ T cells. Method: immunoSEQ multiplex PCR; TCRdb's copy keeps in-frame clones and lacks some. Of tens of thousands of clones in the sample, around 80% were seen once. The sequencing sample was made of memory CD4+ T cells from blood. The source is an adult in good health and CMV-seronegative.

J is TRBJ1-2 and V is TRBV5-1; 8 bases agree with TRBD1. The V gene's germline CDR1 is SGHRS and CDR2 YFSETQ. The J segment lost 4 bases and the V segment lost 7 bases, leaving 6 bases of the junction unmatched. The CDR3 length is 13 residues. The chain's CDR3 is CASGTGDGYGYTF. The CDR3 DNA reads as TGCGCCAGCGGGACAGGTGATGGCTATGGCTACACCTTC.

Only a few counts were recorded for this clone. The genes are TRBV19 and TRBJ1-4; the match to TRBD1 covers 7 bases. Germline CDR1 reads LNHDA; CDR2 reads SQIVND (reference sequence). The CDR3 spans 14 residues. Trimming removed 8 bases from V and 4 bases from J; junction bases left unmatched: 7. This CDR3 is CASSTGQLNEKLFF. CDR3 DNA sequence: TGTGCCAGTTCGACGGGACAGCTTAATGAAAAACTGTTTTTT.